This passage covers 30 T cell receptor beta chains from one sample sequenced in a study of siplizumab effects on memory and regulatory T cells. Clones were sequenced by immunoSEQ multiplex PCR, and TCRdb holds only the in-frame ones, with some missing. The sample records 97,000 or so clones, more than 85% being singletons. The specimen was CD4+ T cells sorted from blood. The source of these receptors is a human donor in good health.

This chain joins TRBV5-1 and TRBJ2-1; 12 bases map to TRBD2. V was pared by 0 bases and J by 0 bases, with 7 bases of the junction left unmatched. This CDR3 is built from 19 residues. From germline, CDR1 is SGHRS and CDR2 YFSETQ. In nucleotides, the CDR3 is TGCGCCAGCAGCTTGGGTGGACTAGCGGGAAAACTCTCCTACAATGAGCAGTTCTTC. Translated, it gives CASSLGGLAGKLSYNEQFF.

V and J are TRBV21-1 and TRBJ1-1; TRBD1, the table's D call, was not compared with the DNA. TRBV21-1 represents a pseudogene. CDR3 size: 15 residues. The CDR3 nucleotides read TGTGCCAGCAGCTACGCCAGGTCCCAGTGGACTGAAGCTTTCTTT. Encoded protein: CASSYARSQWTEAFF.

This chain uses TRBV7-9 with TRBJ1-3; D is undetermined. V was trimmed by 4 bases and J by 7 bases, leaving 23 bases between them. CDR3 length equals 17 residues. Germline V lookup: CDR1 SEHNR, CDR2 FQNEAQ (reference sequence). CDR3 DNA: TGTGCCAGCAGCTCAATACCCGACCAATCGCGGGCGAACACCATATATTTT. Translation gives CASSSIPDQSRANTIYF.

The rearrangement links TRBV6-1 to TRBJ2-3, with D uncertain. Germline loops: CDR1 MNHNS, CDR2 SASEGT. The CDR3 is made up of 13 amino acids. Trimming removed 3 bases from V and 3 bases from J, with 7 bases in between. CDR3 in DNA: TGTGCCAGCAGTGAGGCTAGAACAGATACGCAGTATTTT. Its protein is CASSEARTDTQYF.

V gene TRBV6-1 combines with J gene TRBJ2-6; TRBD1 might be the D (5 bases). Trimming pared 8 bases from V and 3 bases from J, leaving 11 bases between. The germline V gene has CDR1 MNHNS and CDR2 SASEGT. This CDR3 contains 14 residues. The CDR3 DNA follows: TGTGCCAGCGTACAAAGGGGTGGGGCCAACGTCCTGACTTTC. This sequence encodes CASVQRGGANVLTF.

The rearrangement joins TRBV5-1 to TRBJ2-6; TRBD1 aligns across 10 bases. This CDR3 region has 18 residues. Trimming removed 4 bases from V and 2 bases from J; junction bases left unmatched: 9. In germline, CDR1 is SGHRS, CDR2 YFSETQ. CDR3: CASSVRGTGAPGANVLTF. In DNA, the CDR3 is TGCGCCAGCAGCGTCCGCGGGACAGGGGCCCCTGGGGCCAACGTCCTGACTTTC.

This clone was observed once. The J gene is TRBJ2-1, the V gene TRBV7-8; the D gene is possibly TRBD2 (6 bases). CDR1 and CDR2 from the germline V gene are SGHVS and FQNEAQ. The CDR3 consists of 15 residues. Trimming pared 6 bases from V and 7 bases from J, leaving 19 bases between. The CDR3 coding sequence is TGTGCCAGCAGGATAACCGGGACTTGGTATAATGAGCAGTTCTTC. Encoded protein: CASRITGTWYNEQFF.

V is TRBV7-2 and J is TRBJ1-2; the D is unclear. Trimming stripped 1 base from V and 0 bases from J, with 6 bases between. This CDR3 contains 14 residues. The germline V gene has CDR1 SGHTA and CDR2 FQGNSA. The CDR3 is CASSLDTANYGYTF. CDR3 nucleotide sequence: TGTGCCAGCAGCTTAGATACTGCTAACTATGGCTACACCTTC.

This clone came up once. The chain recombines TRBV28 with TRBJ2-1; 8 nucleotides agree with TRBD2. The V segment lost 6 bases and the J segment 6 bases; nucleotides outside the gene matches: 10. Germline V CDR1 and CDR2: MDHEN, SYDVKM. This CDR3 spans 15 amino acids. CDR3 nucleotide sequence: TGTGCCAGCAGGGGAGCGGGAGTGAATTTCAATGAGCAGTTCTTC. This sequence encodes CASRGAGVNFNEQFF.

The CDR3 reads CASSYSPSGYGYTF. CDR3 nucleotides: TGTGCCAGCAGTTACTCTCCTTCGGGCTATGGCTACACCTTC. This chain uses TRBV6-5 with TRBJ1-2; D not certain. Germline V gives CDR1 MNHEY, CDR2 SVGAGI. The CDR3 is 14 amino acids. Trimming took 0 bases from V and 4 from J, leaving 9 bases between them.

This sequence joins TRBV5-5 and TRBJ2-7, with 8 bases lining up with TRBD1. CDR3 size: 17 residues. Germline CDR1 is SGHKS and CDR2 is YYEKEE (reference sequence). The ends lost 0 bases at V and 4 bases at J; junction bases unmatched: 12. CDR3 residues: CASSLGPRPGGSYEQYF. The DNA of the CDR3 is TGTGCCAGCAGCTTGGGACCCAGGCCAGGGGGCTCGTACGAGCAGTACTTC.

The genes are TRBV20-1 and TRBJ1-1, with D uncertain. V lost 6 bases, J lost 4 bases, and 9 bases lay in between. Germline loops: CDR1 DFQATT, CDR2 SNEGSKA (reference sequence). The CDR3 has 11 amino acids. The CDR3 here is CSALDGTEAFF. The CDR3 DNA is TGCAGTGCCCTGGACGGCACTGAAGCTTTCTTT.

This clone was seen only once. The V and J genes are TRBV7-8 and TRBJ2-3, with 10 bases that match TRBD2. The CDR3 has 16 amino acids. Germline lookup yields CDR1 SGHVS and CDR2 FQNEAQ. V lost 5 bases, J lost 8 bases, and 13 bases stayed unmatched. CDR3 DNA: TGTGCCAGCAGCGCCCAGCGGGAGGGCCGAGGGGTTACGCAGTATTTT. This sequence encodes CASSAQREGRGVTQYF.

The V and J genes are TRBV5-6 and TRBJ2-7; TRBD1 or TRBD2 may be the D gene (5 bases each). CDR1 and CDR2 from the germline V gene are SGHDT and YYEEEE. The CDR3 runs 15 residues. The V end lost 3 bases, the J end lost 2 bases, and 15 bases lay between the germline ends. DNA for the CDR3: TGTGCCAGCAGCTGGGTGGGGGACCGTACCTACGAGCAGTACTTC. It encodes CASSWVGDRTYEQYF.

The chain links TRBV4-2 to TRBJ2-1, with 9 positions matching TRBD2. Germline-derived CDR1 and CDR2 are LGHNA and YNFKEQ. Trimming took 1 base from V and 13 from J; bases not matched to a gene: 5. The CDR3 is 13 amino acids. The DNA of the CDR3 is TGTGCCAGCAGCCAAGTAGCGGGAGAAGGACAGTTCTTC. It encodes CASSQVAGEGQFF.

This clone was seen once. The J gene is TRBJ1-2, the V gene TRBV28, with D possibly being TRBD1 (6 bases). CDR1 is MDHEN and CDR2 is SYDVKM in the germline V gene. The V gene lost 5 bases and the J gene lost 5 bases, with 15 bases spanning the gap. The CDR3 consists of 14 residues. The CDR3 here is CASSTRGTFYGYTF. The CDR3 bases are TGTGCCAGCAGTACCCGAGGGACATTTTATGGCTACACCTTC.

In its sample, this clone was seen once. V and J are TRBV19 and TRBJ1-4; 11 nucleotides line up with TRBD1. V shed 4 bases, J shed 9 bases, and the junction held 7 bases outside the gene matches. Germline CDR1 and CDR2: LNHDA and SQIVND (reference sequence). The CDR3 contains 15 residues. CDR3 sequence reads: CASSSRTGGSKKLFF. CDR3 coding DNA: TGTGCCAGTAGTAGCCGGACAGGGGGCTCGAAAAAACTGTTTTTT.

The count of this clone is one. The rearrangement uses TRBV5-4 and TRBJ2-3; D not resolved. The V gene's germline CDR1 is SGHNT and CDR2 YYREEE (reference sequence). The CDR3 sequence is 14 residues long. V lost 4 bases and J lost 6, with 15 bases in between. The CDR3, as DNA: TGTGCCAGCAGCCCCACCCCCCGCTCGGATACGCAGTATTTT. The encoded protein is CASSPTPRSDTQYF.

The rearrangement joins TRBV2 to TRBJ1-4; D unclear. CDR1 and CDR2 from the germline V gene are SNHLY and FYNNEI. Trimming cost V 8 bases and J 4 bases, with 14 bases left between them. The CDR3 is 14 residues long. The CDR3 DNA reads TGTGCCAGCGGTAAACAGTTTAATAATGAAAAACTGTTTTTT. Protein sequence: CASGKQFNNEKLFF.

The rearrangement joins TRBV19 to TRBJ2-3, with TRBD2 matching 8 bases. Germline loops: CDR1 LNHDA, CDR2 SQIVND (reference sequence). Trimming removed 1 base from V and 0 bases from J; junction bases left unmatched: 3. The CDR3 is 16 residues long. In nucleotides, the CDR3 is TGTGCCAGTAGTATAGGTATAGCGGGAAGCACAGATACGCAGTATTTT. Translation gives CASSIGIAGSTDTQYF.

The chain uses TRBV29-1 and TRBJ1-2, with 7 bases that match TRBD1. This CDR3 comprises 15 residues. The V and J ends lost 3 bases and 2 bases, in that order; junction bases with no gene match: 9. Germline values: CDR1 SQVTM, CDR2 ANQGSEA. This CDR3 is CSVDGVGGGNYGYTF. As DNA, the CDR3 is TGCAGCGTTGACGGGGTTGGAGGGGGCAACTATGGCTACACCTTC.

The chain employs TRBV28 and TRBJ1-1; D is uncertain. CDR1 and CDR2 (germline): MDHEN, SYDVKM. V gave up 5 bases and J gave up 4 bases, with 14 bases separating them. The length of the CDR3 is 14 residues. The DNA of the CDR3 is TGTGCCAGCAGTCCCCGCGGCCCTATCACTGAAGCTTTCTTT. Protein: CASSPRGPITEAFF.

The CDR3 region is CASSLDRGIPDTQYF. The DNA for the CDR3 is TGCGCCAGCAGCTTGGACAGGGGGATCCCAGATACGCAGTATTTT. V usage is TRBV5-1 and J usage is TRBJ2-3; 8 bases fit TRBD1. Trimming removed 0 bases from V and 4 bases from J; junction bases left unmatched: 4. The germline gives CDR1 SGHRS, CDR2 YFSETQ. The CDR3 has 15 residues.

The V gene is TRBV6-1, the J gene TRBJ2-7; D may match TRBD1 or TRBD2 (5 bases each). CDR3 length: 13 amino acids. Trimming shortened V by 6 bases and J by 2 bases, and 11 bases separated the two germline ends. Germline V lookup: CDR1 MNHNS, CDR2 SASEGT. The CDR3 DNA reads as TGTGCCAGCAGCCGGGACCCCGCCTACGAGCAGTACTTC. Its translation is CASSRDPAYEQYF.

Note on this clone: Germline is not matched at one junction end, which may reflect a read error. The rearrangement uses TRBV2 and TRBJ2-1; 8 bases are shared with TRBD1. Germline CDR1 SNHLY, CDR2 FYNNEI. CDR3 size: 15 residues. The CDR3 nucleotides read TGTGCCAGCGGTACGGACAGGGCTTTATACATTGAGCAGTTCTTC. This encodes CASGTDRALYIEQFF.

This sequence joins TRBV2 and TRBJ1-1; 7 bases fit TRBD1. The V gene end was trimmed by 4 bases and the J gene end by 3 bases; junction bases not matched to a gene: 8. Germline V CDR1 and CDR2: SNHLY, FYNNEI. The CDR3 spans 15 residues. CDR3 protein: CASSGGRGRHTEAFF. The CDR3 DNA follows: TGTGCCAGCAGTGGTGGGAGGGGGCGTCACACTGAAGCTTTCTTT. Full variable domain (rest looked up from reference TRBV2 and TRBJ1-1): EPEVTQTPSHQVTQMGQEVILRCVPISNHLYFYWYRQILGQKVEFLVSFYNNEISEKSEIFDDQFSVERPDGSNFTLKIRSTKLEDSAMYFCASSGGRGRHTEAFFGQGTRLTVV.

This clone showed up many times. DNA of the CDR3: TGTGCCAGCATAGGAGGGAGGGCCCTTGAGAATGAGCAGTTCTTC. Protein product: CASIGGRALENEQFF. The chain joins TRBV6-5 to TRBJ2-1, with 7 bases identical to TRBD2. The junction had 13 bases not matched to a gene; V was cut back by 7 bases and J by 7 bases. This CDR3 is 15 amino acids long. Germline V gene lookup returns CDR1 MNHEY and CDR2 SVGAGI.

The CDR3 DNA reads as TGTGCCAGCAGATTACAAGAGACCCAGTACTTC. It encodes CASRLQETQYF. This rearrangement joins TRBV28 to TRBJ2-5, with no clear D. V was cut by 6 bases and J by 2 bases, with 4 bases left in between. Germline CDR1 MDHEN, CDR2 SYDVKM. The CDR3 has 11 residues.

V and J are TRBV27 and TRBJ2-5; D possibly corresponds to TRBD1 (7 bases). CDR3 length equals 14 residues. The V end lost 9 bases, the J end lost 5 bases, and 19 bases lay between the germline ends. Germline V CDR1 and CDR2: MNHEY, SMNVEV (reference sequence). CDR3 coding DNA: TGTGCCAGTGGGACAGTACAGGGGAGGGAGACCCAGTACTTC. This codes for CASGTVQGRETQYF.

The chain carries TRBV10-2 and TRBJ2-5; no reliable D call. This CDR3 has 11 residues. V was shortened by 5 bases and J by 4 bases, with 5 bases between the two germline ends. Per germline, CDR1 WSHSY and CDR2 SAAADI. The CDR3 loop reads CASSSRETQYF. The CDR3 coding sequence is TGCGCCAGCAGTTCCAGAGAGACCCAGTACTTC.